Presented here are 31 T cell receptor beta chains from one specimen sequenced in a study of cytomegalovirus exposure and HLA in healthy donors. The PCR was carried out with 60 Vbeta primers and 13 Jbeta primers. The method was immunoSEQ multiplex PCR; TCRdb's version includes in-frame clones alone and lacks a portion of them. The table has fewer than 200,000 clones, roughly 77% seen once; the top ten hold about 2.1%. Sequenced: PBMCs. These receptors were collected from a woman aged 18-29 years in good health and CMV-seronegative.

This rearrangement joins TRBV18 to TRBJ1-5; 7 bases align to TRBD1. The CDR3 extends over 14 amino acids. Germline values: CDR1 KGHSH, CDR2 LQKENI. After removal of 8 bases from V and 6 bases from J, the junction contained 10 bases not matched to a gene. Written as DNA, the CDR3 is TGTGCCAGCACTCAGGGGGGCTCAGGTCAGCCCCAGCATTTT. Translation: CASTQGGSGQPQHF.

Comment on this clone: The junction departs from germline at one end; a sequencing error may be responsible. The chain uses TRBV6-5 and TRBJ1-3; D remains ambiguous. CDR3 length: 16 amino acids. The V gene's germline CDR1 is MNHEY and CDR2 SVGAGI. The CDR3 protein is CASSYYDINSGNTIYF. CDR3 sequence (DNA): TGTGCCAGCAGCTACTACGACATCAACTCTGGAAACACCATATATTTT.

This chain links TRBV29-1 with TRBJ1-1, with 8 bases identical to TRBD1. Trimming cost V 7 bases and J 6 bases; bases outside gene matches: 16. The length of the CDR3 is 15 residues. Germline V gives CDR1 SQVTM, CDR2 ANQGSEA. In nucleotides, the CDR3 is TGCAGCGCATCGGACAGGGCCGTGGGGGGGGCTGAAGCTTTCTTT. Protein product: CSASDRAVGGAEAFF.

V gene TRBV2 combines with J gene TRBJ1-2; tentative D call: TRBD1 (5 bases). Germline values: CDR1 SNHLY, CDR2 FYNNEI. The V end was cut by 4 bases, the J end by 3 bases, with 12 bases between. CDR3 length: 14 amino acids. CDR3 DNA sequence: TGTGCCAGCAGTGCTGGGGCACCCGACTATGGCTACACCTTC. Amino acid sequence: CASSAGAPDYGYTF.

The V call is TRBV9, the J call TRBJ1-1; tentative D call: TRBD1 (6 bases). This CDR3 region has 15 residues. The ends were cut back, 3 bases at V and 4 bases at J, with 16 bases in the middle. The germline CDR1 and CDR2 sequences are SGDLS and YYNGEE. CDR3 protein: CASSAYDRLVTEAFF. Written as DNA, the CDR3 is TGTGCCAGCAGCGCATACGACAGGTTGGTCACTGAAGCTTTCTTT.

The rearrangement joins TRBV7-9 to TRBJ2-5, with TRBD2 identical over 9 bases. Germline V gene lookup returns CDR1 SEHNR and CDR2 FQNEAQ (reference sequence). The CDR3 has 17 residues. V trimming: 1 base; J trimming: 4 bases; junction bases outside the gene matches: 10. CDR3: CASSLVSVAGAGETQYF. In DNA, the CDR3 is TGTGCCAGCAGCTTAGTGTCGGTAGCGGGGGCGGGAGAGACCCAGTACTTC.

CDR3 coding DNA: TGTGCCAGCAGCACAAGCTGGACAGGTCGGTACAATTCACCCCTCCACTTT. Its protein product is CASSTSWTGRYNSPLHF. The rearrangement links TRBV5-8 to TRBJ1-6, with 7 bases identical to TRBD1. Per germline, CDR1 SGHTS and CDR2 YDEGEE. The CDR3 runs to 17 residues. V was clipped by 4 bases and J by 7 bases; unmatched bases: 14. Full variable domain (rest looked up from reference TRBV5-8 and TRBJ1-6): EAGVTQSPTHLIKTRGQQATLRCSPISGHTSVYWYQQALGLGLQFLLWYDEGEERNRGNFPPRFSGRQFPNYSSELNVNALELEDSALYLCASSTSWTGRYNSPLHFGNGTRLTVT.

The DNA for the CDR3 is TGTGCCAGCATTGATCCCGGGACAGGGAAGAACACCGGGGAGCTGTTTTTT. This encodes CASIDPGTGKNTGELFF. The chain links TRBV2 to TRBJ2-2; 9 bases are a match to TRBD1. Germline assignment: CDR1 SNHLY and CDR2 FYNNEI. The CDR3 contains 17 residues. With 7 bases clipped from V and 1 base from J, the junction kept 10 bases outside the gene matches.

J is TRBJ2-7 and V is TRBV19; tentative D call: TRBD2 (6 bases). The CDR3 has 13 amino acids. Trimming removed 5 bases from V and 7 bases from J, with 15 bases in between. CDR1 and CDR2 (germline): LNHDA, SQIVND (reference sequence). For the CDR3, the DNA is TGTGCCAGTAGTGTGGCGGGGCCTTTGGAGCAGTACTTC. Residues: CASSVAGPLEQYF.

This clone was detected a few times. V usage is TRBV6-1 and J usage is TRBJ2-3; D is unclear. The germline V and J ends were trimmed by 5 bases and 6 bases, with 9 bases remaining between them. This CDR3 has 12 amino acids. The germline V gene encodes CDR1 MNHNS and CDR2 SASEGT. Here the CDR3 reads CASSFIPDTQYF. CDR3 DNA: TGTGCCAGCAGTTTTATCCCGGATACGCAGTATTTT.

The V and J genes are TRBV28 and TRBJ1-5; a weak D match, TRBD1 (5 bases). Germline assignment: CDR1 MDHEN and CDR2 SYDVKM. This CDR3 is built from 16 residues. V was cut by 4 bases and J by 5 bases, with 18 bases left in between. As DNA, the CDR3 is TGTGCCAGCAGTTCGGGGGGTCGCAGGGTATATCAGCCCCAGCATTTT. As protein: CASSSGGRRVYQPQHF.

The V gene is TRBV27, the J gene TRBJ2-3; TRBD1 matches 10 bases. The CDR3 runs to 16 residues. J gave up 5 bases and V 6 bases, and 11 bases lay outside the gene matches. Germline V lookup: CDR1 MNHEY, CDR2 SMNVEV (reference sequence). DNA of the CDR3: TGTGCCAGCAGCCGACTTGACGGGACAGGGGTAGATACGCAGTATTTT. This codes for CASSRLDGTGVDTQYF.

The table lists this clone with a few counts. V gene TRBV7-8 combines with J gene TRBJ1-2; TRBD1 aligns across 10 bases. Germline V CDR1 and CDR2: SGHVS, FQNEAQ. V lost 1 base and J lost 7; bases outside the gene matches: 6. CDR3 length equals 15 residues. CDR3 loop: CASSLGRRTGGGYTF. For the CDR3, the DNA is TGTGCCAGCAGCTTAGGGCGCAGGACAGGGGGTGGCTACACCTTC. Complete variable domain (other parts from reference TRBV7-8 and TRBJ1-2): GAGVSQSPRYKVAKRGQDVALRCDPISGHVSLFWYQQALGQGPEFLTYFQNEAQLDKSGLPSDRFFAERPEGSVSTLKIQRTQQEDSAVYLCASSLGRRTGGGYTFGSGTRLTVV.

V and J are TRBV19 and TRBJ1-5; the match to TRBD1 covers 8 bases. Germline CDR1 is LNHDA and CDR2 is SQIVND (reference sequence). The CDR3 runs to 15 residues. The ends lost 4 bases at V and 3 bases at J; junction bases unmatched: 5. In DNA form, the CDR3 reads TGTGCCAGTAGTAGGGCAGGGGGCCTCAATCAGCCCCAGCATTTT. Amino acids: CASSRAGGLNQPQHF.

V and J are TRBV5-1 and TRBJ1-1; 7 bases match TRBD1. CDR3 length equals 13 residues. Germline lookup yields CDR1 SGHRS and CDR2 YFSETQ. V shed 6 bases and J 1 base; nucleotides not matched to a gene: 3. The CDR3, as DNA: TGCGCCAGCAAGGGACAGCCGAACACTGAAGCTTTCTTT. Its protein product is CASKGQPNTEAFF.

This chain links TRBV27 with TRBJ2-1; D remains ambiguous. CDR3 length: 11 amino acids. The germline V gene encodes CDR1 MNHEY and CDR2 SMNVEV (reference sequence). Trimming took off 3 bases at V and 8 bases at J, with 5 bases between the two ends. The chain's CDR3 is CASSFLDEQFF. The CDR3 DNA sequence: TGTGCCAGCAGTTTTCTCGATGAGCAGTTCTTC.

The J gene is TRBJ2-5, the V gene TRBV9; 7 bases are a match to TRBD2. Germline CDR1 SGDLS, CDR2 YYNGEE. This CDR3 has 16 residues. V lost 2 bases to trimming and J lost 4 bases; unmatched junction nucleotides: 11. CDR3 region: CASSVWGGGPRETQYF. DNA for the CDR3: TGTGCCAGCAGCGTTTGGGGGGGAGGGCCGAGAGAGACCCAGTACTTC. Filled out from reference TRBV9 and TRBJ2-5, the complete variable domain reads DSGVTQTPKHLITATGQRVTLRCSPRSGDLSVYWYQQSLDQGLQFLIQYYNGEERAKGNILERFSAQQFPDLHSELNLSSLELGDSALYFCASSVWGGGPRETQYFGPGTRLLVL.

This chain's CDR3 is CASSPLAGGRNEQFF. CDR3 bases: TGTGCCAGCAGCCCCCTAGCGGGGGGTAGGAATGAGCAGTTCTTC. The chain links TRBV7-2 to TRBJ2-1, with 11 bases matching TRBD2. Unmatched junction bases numbered 7, after V lost 5 bases and J lost 7 bases. Germline V gives CDR1 SGHTA, CDR2 FQGNSA. The CDR3 spans 15 residues.

This rearrangement joins TRBV6-5 to TRBJ1-3, with 8 positions matching TRBD1. V lost 6 bases and J lost 4; bases outside the gene matches: 5. The CDR3 sequence is 14 residues long. Germline V gene lookup returns CDR1 MNHEY and CDR2 SVGAGI. This CDR3 reads CASRGTGDGNTIYF. The CDR3 DNA reads TGTGCCAGCAGGGGGACAGGTGACGGAAACACCATATATTTT.

The chain uses TRBV5-1 and TRBJ1-5; 7 bases map to TRBD1. The CDR3 consists of 17 residues. Per germline, CDR1 SGHRS and CDR2 YFSETQ. V lost 5 bases to trimming and J lost 2 bases; unmatched junction nucleotides: 13. As DNA, the CDR3 is TGCGCCAGCAGGGGTCGACAGGGCAGCGGTCGCAATCAGCCCCAGCATTTT. Translation: CASRGRQGSGRNQPQHF.

The chain joins TRBV6-1 to TRBJ2-7, with 14 bases fitting TRBD2. The germline CDR1 and CDR2 sequences are MNHNS and SASEGT. V shed 4 bases, J shed 4 bases, and the junction held 3 bases outside the gene matches. The CDR3 is 15 amino acids. DNA for the CDR3: TGTGCCAGCAGTGGAGGGACTAGCGGGAGTTACGAGCAGTACTTC. Translating gives CASSGGTSGSYEQYF.

This chain uses TRBV28 with TRBJ2-5; 10 bases are shared with TRBD1. The V gene's germline CDR1 is MDHEN and CDR2 SYDVKM. V shed 6 bases, J shed 5 bases, and the junction held 9 bases outside the gene matches. This CDR3 is 15 amino acids long. The CDR3 loop is CASSSPTGGAETQYF. In DNA, the CDR3 is TGTGCCAGCAGCTCCCCGACAGGGGGCGCGGAGACCCAGTACTTC.

The chain carries TRBV7-8 and TRBJ2-1, with unresolved D. The V and J ends lost 4 bases and 2 bases respectively, with 6 bases between them. The CDR3 is 13 residues long. The germline V gene has CDR1 SGHVS and CDR2 FQNEAQ. CDR3 in DNA: TGTGCCAGCAGCTATAGCCCCTACAATGAGCAGTTCTTC. It is translated as CASSYSPYNEQFF.

The chain has TRBV7-9 and TRBJ1-1; 7 bases fit TRBD1. The germline V gene has CDR1 SEHNR and CDR2 FQNEAQ (reference sequence). CDR3 size: 14 residues. The ends lost 4 bases at V and 7 bases at J; junction bases unmatched: 9. CDR3 loop: CASSYDRQGGEAFF. For the CDR3, the DNA is TGTGCCAGCAGCTATGACAGACAGGGAGGTGAAGCTTTCTTT.

The gene calls are TRBV6-4 and TRBJ2-1; D may be TRBD1 (7 bases). V dropped 8 bases and J dropped 4 bases, with 18 bases sitting between them. The germline V gene has CDR1 MRHNA and CDR2 SNTAGT. The CDR3 has 15 residues. The CDR3 spells CASRARGAAYNEQFF. The CDR3 DNA sequence: TGTGCCAGCCGAGCCAGGGGGGCCGCGTACAATGAGCAGTTCTTC.

A single count supports this clone. The chain employs TRBV5-4 and TRBJ2-3; a weak D match, TRBD2 (6 bases). CDR1 SGHNT and CDR2 YYREEE come from the germline V gene (reference sequence). V lost 4 bases, J lost 2 bases, and 14 bases lay in between. The CDR3 is 15 amino acids. The CDR3 here is CASSDGGLHTDTQYF. The CDR3 nucleotides read TGTGCCAGCAGCGACGGAGGACTACACACAGATACGCAGTATTTT.

A remark on this clone: A read error may account for a junction end that differs from germline. V usage is TRBV9 and J usage is TRBJ2-1, with 8 bases fitting TRBD2. Looked up from germline, CDR1 is SGDLS and CDR2 is YYNGEE. The CDR3 sequence is 15 residues long. The CDR3 region is CASTVGAGGYNGQFF. The CDR3 DNA is TGTGCCAGCACCGTAGGGGCGGGGGGTTACAATGGGCAGTTCTTC.

The chain uses TRBV30 and TRBJ2-7; 11 bases align to TRBD2. V was pared by 1 base and J by 6 bases, with 5 bases of the junction left unmatched. The CDR3 spans 14 residues. Germline loops: CDR1 GTSNPN, CDR2 SVGIG (reference sequence). The CDR3 region has the DNA TGTGCCTGGAGTGGGTATAGCGGGAGGGGCGAGCAGTACTTC. Protein: CAWSGYSGRGEQYF.

This sequence joins TRBV6-6 and TRBJ2-1; perhaps TRBD2 as D (6 bases). The CDR3 has 14 amino acids. Germline CDR1 and CDR2: MNHNY and SVGAGI (reference sequence). V was pared by 4 bases and J by 5 bases, with 12 bases between. In nucleotides, the CDR3 is TGTGCCAGCAGTTCCACACGGGGGAACAATGAGCAGTTCTTC. This sequence encodes CASSSTRGNNEQFF.

Concerning this clone itself: The junction does not match germline at one end; this may be a read error. The J gene is TRBJ2-7, the V gene TRBV5-1; 8 bases map to TRBD1. CDR3 length: 12 residues. Germline assignment: CDR1 SGHRS and CDR2 YFSETQ. CDR3 residues: CASSLDRAEQYF. The DNA for the CDR3 is TGCGCCAGCAGTTTGGACAGGGCCGAGCAGTACTTC.

This clone came up a few times. The V gene is TRBV6-4, the J gene TRBJ2-2, with TRBD2 as a possible D gene (5 bases). Germline V CDR1 and CDR2: MRHNA, SNTAGT. Deletions cut 7 bases from V and 5 bases from J, with 14 bases between. The CDR3 extends over 14 amino acids. CDR3 sequence reads: CASTRSPGTGELFF. The CDR3 DNA reads TGTGCCAGCACCAGGTCCCCGGGAACCGGGGAGCTGTTTTTT.